This is a list of T cell receptor beta chains from one sample in a study of T-cell memory formation after mild COVID-19. In TCRdb, the 5' RACE reads were re-called with MiXCR into one record per CDR3 protein. The table records fewer than 300,000 distinct CDR3 sequences, over 15% of them present only once. Sequencing was performed on PBMCs or a T cell subset sorted from them (not recorded which). Receptor source: a young man who had mild COVID-19 (a few samples of this study predate the infection). Cell type and time point are not known. The CDR3 runs from the conserved cysteine through the conserved F or W. D genes are given only for firm matches. Size values are once, few and many counts, or a class for expanded clones, and some rows have none.

j_call	d_call	v_call	clone_size	cdr3_aa	cdr3_nt
TRBJ1-1	.	TRBV3-1	few	CASSQRGEGKCTEAFF	TGTGCCAGCAGCCAAAGGGGCGAGGGGAAGTGCACTGAAGCTTTCTTT
TRBJ2-5	.	TRBV6-2/TRBV6-3	.	CASSYTRTQETQYF	TGTGCCAGCAGTTACACCCGGACACAAGAGACCCAGTACTTC
TRBJ2-7	TRBD1	TRBV5-1	many	CASRLRDSSYEQYF	TGCGCCAGCAGGTTACGGGACAGCTCCTACGAGCAGTACTTC
TRBJ2-5	.	TRBV7-2	few	CASSPSVGAKTQYF	TGTGCCAGCAGCCCGTCCGTGGGGGCAAAGACCCAGTACTTC
TRBJ2-7	TRBD2	TRBV7-2	.	CASSFSGGSSEQYF	TGTGCCAGCAGCTTTAGCGGGGGGTCCTCCGAGCAGTACTTC
TRBJ2-3	.	TRBV12-3/TRBV12-4	.	CASSLNSFTDTQYF	TGTGCCAGCAGTTTAAACAGCTTCACAGATACGCAGTATTTT
TRBJ1-2	.	TRBV7-8	few	CASSPDEQFYGYTF	TGTGCCAGCAGCCCGGACGAGCAATTCTATGGCTACACCTTC
TRBJ1-5	.	TRBV18	few	CASSPGQINQPQHF	TGTGCCAGCTCACCAGGACAGATCAATCAGCCCCAGCATTTT
TRBJ1-5	TRBD1	TRBV6-2/TRBV6-3	.	CASSYGNRGAQPQHF	TGTGCCAGCAGTTACGGCAACAGGGGCGCTCAGCCCCAGCATTTT
TRBJ2-7	.	TRBV6-2/TRBV6-3	few	CASSYSNGPAYEQYF	TGTGCCAGCAGTTACTCGAACGGGCCCGCCTACGAGCAGTACTTC
TRBJ2-3	TRBD1	TRBV18	.	CASSPPPGQGGADTQYF	TGTGCCAGCTCACCTCCGCCGGGACAGGGAGGAGCAGATACGCAGTATTTT
TRBJ1-1	.	TRBV7-9	many	CASSFEGFMNTEAFF	TGTGCCAGCAGCTTCGAGGGGTTCATGAACACTGAAGCTTTCTTT
TRBJ1-4	.	TRBV6-5	once	CASSFMQASEKLFF	TGTGCCAGCAGTTTTATGCAGGCCTCTGAAAAACTGTTTTTT
TRBJ2-2	TRBD1	TRBV12-3/TRBV12-4	few	CASSHRGPGELFF	TGTGCCAGCAGCCACAGGGGACCCGGGGAGCTGTTTTTT
TRBJ2-1	.	TRBV6-5	few	CASSYSAGSYNEQFF	TGTGCCAGCAGTTACTCGGCGGGGTCGTACAATGAGCAGTTCTTC
TRBJ1-1	.	TRBV5-1	few	CASSWGPKGTEAFF	TGCGCCAGCAGCTGGGGGCCGAAGGGAACTGAAGCTTTCTTT
TRBJ2-7	.	TRBV20-1	few	CSARDQGTYSSYEQYF	TGCAGTGCTAGAGATCAGGGGACGTATAGCTCCTACGAGCAGTACTTC
TRBJ2-3	.	TRBV7-3	many	CASSRRDTGGLSTDTQYF	TGTGCCAGCAGCCGCCGGGACACGGGCGGACTAAGCACAGATACGCAGTATTTT
TRBJ2-1	.	TRBV4-1	few	CASSQVFTNSYNEQFF	TGCGCCAGCAGCCAAGTTTTCACCAACTCCTACAATGAGCAGTTCTTC
TRBJ1-1	.	TRBV5-1	.	CASSPGSRRTEAFF	TGCGCCAGCAGCCCGGGGTCCAGAAGGACTGAAGCTTTCTTT
TRBJ2-2	.	TRBV7-3	.	CASSAAGSPNTGELFF	TGTGCCAGCAGCGCTGCCGGGTCCCCGAACACCGGGGAGCTGTTTTTT
TRBJ2-2	.	TRBV24-1	few	CATSADGTGELFF	TGTGCCACCAGTGCCGACGGCACCGGGGAGCTGTTTTTT
TRBJ2-7	.	TRBV5-8	.	CASSSWAFAAYEQYF	TGTGCCAGCAGCTCGTGGGCCTTCGCGGCCTACGAGCAGTACTTC
TRBJ2-5	TRBD1	TRBV5-6	few	CASSLATGVETQYF	TGTGCCAGCAGCTTGGCGACAGGGGTCGAGACCCAGTACTTC
TRBJ1-1	.	TRBV12-3/TRBV12-4	few	CASRLLSRLNTEAFF	TGTGCCAGCAGGCTCCTCAGTAGACTGAACACTGAAGCTTTCTTT
TRBJ2-7	TRBD1	TRBV15	few	CATSRTQGAGYEQYF	TGTGCCACCAGCAGAACACAGGGGGCAGGGTACGAGCAGTACTTC
TRBJ1-1	.	TRBV29-1	.	CSASTGNTEAFF	TGCAGCGCCTCGACAGGGAACACTGAAGCTTTCTTT
TRBJ1-6	.	TRBV7-8	few	CASRVGNPLDSPLHF	TGTGCCAGCAGAGTAGGGAACCCTTTGGATTCACCCCTCCACTTT
TRBJ1-2	.	TRBV24-1	.	CATSDLVGGDGYTF	TGTGCCACCAGTGATTTGGTCGGGGGCGATGGCTACACCTTC